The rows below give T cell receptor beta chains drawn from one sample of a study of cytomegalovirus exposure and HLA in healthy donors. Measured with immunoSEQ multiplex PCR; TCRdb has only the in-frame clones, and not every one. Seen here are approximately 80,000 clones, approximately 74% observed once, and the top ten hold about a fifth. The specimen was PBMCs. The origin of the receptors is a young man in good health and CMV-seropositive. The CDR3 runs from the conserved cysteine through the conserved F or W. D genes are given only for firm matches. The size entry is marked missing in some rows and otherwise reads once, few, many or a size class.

CDR3 protein: CASSLNRGGNEKLFF
CDR3 DNA: TGCGCCAGCAGCCTCAACAGGGGGGGGAATGAAAAACTGTTTTTT
clone size: .
V gene: TRBV5-1
J gene: TRBJ1-4
D gene: TRBD1

CDR3 protein: CASSGGLWNTEAFF
CDR3 DNA: TGTGCCAGCAGCGGGGGACTCTGGAACACTGAAGCTTTCTTT
clone size: .
V gene: TRBV7-9
J gene: TRBJ1-1
D gene: .

CDR3 protein: CASSSSPGGFSYGYTF
CDR3 DNA: TGTGCCAGCAGCTCATCCCCGGGGGGGTTCTCCTATGGCTACACCTTC
clone size: .
V gene: TRBV7-3
J gene: TRBJ1-2
D gene: .

CDR3 protein: CASSETGGHEQYF
CDR3 DNA: TGTGCCAGCAGTGAGACAGGGGGCCACGAGCAGTACTTC
clone size: .
V gene: TRBV2
J gene: TRBJ2-7
D gene: TRBD1

CDR3 protein: CASSGSGQPQHF
CDR3 DNA: TGTGCCAGCAGCGGCTCAGGGCAGCCCCAGCATTTT
clone size: .
V gene: TRBV5-5
J gene: TRBJ1-5
D gene: .

CDR3 protein: CASSSDRGRHYGYPF
CDR3 DNA: TGTGCCAGTAGTTCGGACAGGGGGCGGCACTATGGCTACCCCTTC
clone size: .
V gene: TRBV19
J gene: TRBJ1-2
D gene: TRBD1

CDR3 protein: CASSAGQNYGYTF
CDR3 DNA: TGTGCCAGCAGCGCGGGACAGAACTATGGCTACACCTTC
clone size: .
V gene: TRBV7-6
J gene: TRBJ1-2
D gene: TRBD1

CDR3 protein: CASSVEGVNTEAFF
CDR3 DNA: TGTGCCAGTAGTGTTGAAGGGGTGAACACTGAAGCTTTCTTT
clone size: few
V gene: TRBV19
J gene: TRBJ1-1
D gene: .

CDR3 protein: CASSPQGNYNEQFF
CDR3 DNA: TGCGCCAGCAGCCCACAGGGGAACTACAATGAGCAGTTCTTC
clone size: .
V gene: TRBV5-1
J gene: TRBJ2-1
D gene: TRBD1

CDR3 protein: CASSDQGTQYF
CDR3 DNA: TGTGCCAGCAGTGATCAGGGTACGCAGTATTTT
clone size: .
V gene: TRBV2
J gene: TRBJ2-3
D gene: .

CDR3 protein: CASSLETAGGYTF
CDR3 DNA: TGTGCCAGCAGCTTAGAGACGGCGGGAGGCTACACCTTC
clone size: few
V gene: TRBV7-9
J gene: TRBJ1-2
D gene: .

CDR3 protein: CASSFAAGGRHETQYF
CDR3 DNA: TGTGCCAGCAGCTTTGCCGCGGGGGGGCGTCATGAGACCCAGTACTTC
clone size: .
V gene: TRBV5-4
J gene: TRBJ2-5
D gene: TRBD2

CDR3 protein: CASSQERQGSSYNEQFF
CDR3 DNA: TGTGCCAGCAGCCAAGAACGGCAAGGGAGCTCCTACAATGAGCAGTTCTTC
clone size: few
V gene: TRBV4-2
J gene: TRBJ2-1
D gene: .

CDR3 protein: CASSPLSGSVTQYF
CDR3 DNA: TGTGCCAGCAGCCCCTTAAGTGGTAGCGTGACCCAGTACTTC
clone size: .
V gene: TRBV4-2
J gene: TRBJ2-5
D gene: .

CDR3 protein: CASSSGGGTQYF
CDR3 DNA: TGTGCCAGCAGTTCCGGGGGTGGTACGCAGTATTTT
clone size: .
V gene: TRBV28
J gene: TRBJ2-3
D gene: .

CDR3 protein: CASSFSSRGNTEAFF
CDR3 DNA: TGTGCCAGCAGTTTCTCATCGCGGGGTAACACTGAAGCTTTCTTT
clone size: .
V gene: TRBV27
J gene: TRBJ1-1
D gene: .

CDR3 protein: CASSLVRGQPSYEQYF
CDR3 DNA: TGTGCCAGCAGCTTGGTCCGGGGACAGCCTTCCTACGAGCAGTACTTC
clone size: .
V gene: TRBV5-4
J gene: TRBJ2-7
D gene: TRBD1

CDR3 protein: CASSIGLAGVGDTQYF
CDR3 DNA: TGTGCCAGTAGTATCGGACTAGCGGGAGTAGGAGATACGCAGTATTTT
clone size: .
V gene: TRBV19
J gene: TRBJ2-3
D gene: TRBD2

CDR3 protein: CASSLEVTEAFF
CDR3 DNA: TGTGCCAGCAGCTTGGAGGTTACTGAAGCTTTCTTT
clone size: few
V gene: TRBV28
J gene: TRBJ1-1
D gene: .

CDR3 protein: CAWGTAPSGNTIYF
CDR3 DNA: TGTGCCTGGGGGACAGCTCCCTCTGGAAACACCATATATTTT
clone size: .
V gene: TRBV30
J gene: TRBJ1-3
D gene: TRBD1

CDR3 protein: CASSDRAVYQPQHF
CDR3 DNA: TGTGCCAGCAGTGACAGGGCAGTTTATCAGCCCCAGCATTTT
clone size: .
V gene: TRBV6-1
J gene: TRBJ1-5
D gene: .

CDR3 protein: CASSYGTSGGTDTQYF
CDR3 DNA: TGTGCCAGCAGCTACGGGACTAGCGGGGGCACAGATACGCAGTATTTT
clone size: few
V gene: TRBV6-5
J gene: TRBJ2-3
D gene: TRBD2

CDR3 protein: CASSHLAGGPSYNEQFF
CDR3 DNA: TGTGCCAGCAGCCATCTAGCGGGAGGACCCTCCTACAATGAGCAGTTCTTC
clone size: .
V gene: TRBV7-9
J gene: TRBJ2-1
D gene: TRBD2

CDR3 protein: CASSRRQGVGSPLHF
CDR3 DNA: TGTGCCAGCAGCCGGAGACAGGGGGTTGGTTCACCCCTCCACTTT
clone size: .
V gene: TRBV5-6
J gene: TRBJ1-6
D gene: TRBD1

CDR3 protein: CAISQDYEQYF
CDR3 DNA: TGTGCCATCTCCCAGGACTACGAGCAGTACTTC
clone size: .
V gene: TRBV2
J gene: TRBJ2-7
D gene: .

CDR3 protein: CASSFSGDTEAFF
CDR3 DNA: TGTGCCAGCAGCTTTTCAGGGGACACTGAAGCTTTCTTT
clone size: .
V gene: TRBV7-8
J gene: TRBJ1-1
D gene: .

CDR3 protein: CAWSMGAISGNTIYF
CDR3 DNA: TGTGCCTGGAGTATGGGGGCGATCTCTGGAAACACCATATATTTT
clone size: few
V gene: TRBV30
J gene: TRBJ1-3
D gene: .

CDR3 protein: CASSLTVAVTDTQYF
CDR3 DNA: TGTGCCAGCAGCTTGACGGTAGCGGTCACAGATACGCAGTATTTT
clone size: .
V gene: TRBV5-8
J gene: TRBJ2-3
D gene: .

CDR3 protein: CASSLDRDGTGELFF
CDR3 DNA: TGCGCCAGCAGCCTCGACAGGGATGGGACCGGGGAGCTGTTTTTT
clone size: once
V gene: TRBV4-1
J gene: TRBJ2-2
D gene: TRBD1

CDR3 protein: CASNKPGQGRGNEQFF
CDR3 DNA: TGTGCCAGCAACAAACCGGGACAGGGACGTGGAAATGAGCAGTTCTTC
clone size: .
V gene: TRBV27
J gene: TRBJ2-1
D gene: TRBD1

CDR3 protein: CASSGKRGGAITGELFF
CDR3 DNA: TGTGCCAGCAGCGGAAAACGGGGGGGGGCGATCACCGGGGAGCTGTTTTTT
clone size: .
V gene: TRBV5-4
J gene: TRBJ2-2
D gene: TRBD2

CDR3 protein: CASRTRLRDEQFF
CDR3 DNA: TGCGCCAGCCGGACTAGGTTAAGGGATGAGCAGTTCTTC
clone size: .
V gene: TRBV5-1
J gene: TRBJ2-1
D gene: TRBD2

CDR3 protein: CASSIVGLEQYF
CDR3 DNA: TGTGCCAGCAGTATTGTGGGGCTCGAGCAGTACTTC
clone size: .
V gene: TRBV28
J gene: TRBJ2-7
D gene: .

CDR3 protein: CASSLSLSPLHF
CDR3 DNA: TGTGCCAGCAGCTTATCCCTATCACCCCTCCACTTT
clone size: few
V gene: TRBV7-2
J gene: TRBJ1-6
D gene: .

CDR3 protein: CASSEVERGGKDTQYF
CDR3 DNA: TGTGCCAGCAGTGAAGTCGAGCGGGGGGGTAAAGATACGCAGTATTTT
clone size: .
V gene: TRBV2
J gene: TRBJ2-3
D gene: TRBD2

CDR3 protein: CASERGGNQPQHF
CDR3 DNA: TGTGCCAGCGAAAGGGGTGGAAATCAGCCCCAGCATTTT
clone size: .
V gene: TRBV28
J gene: TRBJ1-5
D gene: .

CDR3 protein: CASSLGGMVYEQYF
CDR3 DNA: TGTGCCAGCAGCTTGGGAGGGATGGTCTACGAGCAGTACTTC
clone size: .
V gene: TRBV5-5
J gene: TRBJ2-7
D gene: .

CDR3 protein: CASSLGLLSGNTIYF
CDR3 DNA: TGTGCCAGCAGCCTAGGGCTCCTCTCTGGAAACACCATATATTTT
clone size: .
V gene: TRBV11-2
J gene: TRBJ1-3
D gene: .

CDR3 protein: CASSYGLAAYEQYF
CDR3 DNA: TGTGCCAGCAGCTACGGACTAGCGGCCTACGAGCAGTACTTC
clone size: .
V gene: TRBV7-2
J gene: TRBJ2-7
D gene: TRBD2

CDR3 protein: CATSTERGTDTQYF
CDR3 DNA: TGTGCCACCAGCACCGAGCGGGGAACAGATACGCAGTATTTT
clone size: .
V gene: TRBV15
J gene: TRBJ2-3
D gene: TRBD2

CDR3 protein: CSVRQRNYGYTF
CDR3 DNA: TGCAGCGTGCGACAAAGGAATTATGGCTACACCTTC
clone size: .
V gene: TRBV29-1
J gene: TRBJ1-2
D gene: .

CDR3 protein: CSVGRAAQETQYF
CDR3 DNA: TGCAGCGTTGGTCGAGCGGCCCAAGAGACCCAGTACTTC
clone size: .
V gene: TRBV29-1
J gene: TRBJ2-5
D gene: .

CDR3 protein: CSVDGDRGPETQYF
CDR3 DNA: TGCAGCGTTGATGGGGATAGGGGGCCGGAGACCCAGTACTTC
clone size: .
V gene: TRBV29-1
J gene: TRBJ2-5
D gene: TRBD1

CDR3 protein: CASSSQGLEGYTF
CDR3 DNA: TGTGCCAGCAGCTCACAGGGCCTCGAGGGCTACACCTTC
clone size: .
V gene: TRBV7-2
J gene: TRBJ1-2
D gene: .

CDR3 protein: CAAPWGVGSGANVLTF
CDR3 DNA: TGTGCGGCGCCTTGGGGAGTAGGCTCTGGGGCCAACGTCCTGACTTTC
clone size: .
V gene: TRBV30
J gene: TRBJ2-6
D gene: .

CDR3 protein: CASSATSGDTEAFF
CDR3 DNA: TGTGCCAGCAGTGCTACCAGCGGGGACACTGAAGCTTTCTTT
clone size: .
V gene: TRBV6-1
J gene: TRBJ1-1
D gene: .

CDR3 protein: CASSSGSSIQYF
CDR3 DNA: TGTGCCAGCAGTTCAGGGTCGAGCATTCAGTACTTC
clone size: few
V gene: TRBV7-2
J gene: TRBJ2-4
D gene: .

CDR3 protein: CATSPRREGTGELFF
CDR3 DNA: TGTGCCACCAGCCCCCGCCGGGAGGGCACCGGGGAGCTGTTTTTT
clone size: .
V gene: TRBV15
J gene: TRBJ2-2
D gene: TRBD2

CDR3 protein: CASSSQGSSSYEQYF
CDR3 DNA: TGTGCCAGCAGCTCCCAGGGCTCGAGCTCCTACGAGCAGTACTTC
clone size: .
V gene: TRBV5-6
J gene: TRBJ2-7
D gene: .

CDR3 protein: CASRRTGGNEQYF
CDR3 DNA: TGTGCCAGCAGACGGACAGGGGGCAACGAGCAGTACTTC
clone size: .
V gene: TRBV6-5
J gene: TRBJ2-7
D gene: TRBD1

CDR3 protein: CASSLGGTGYQPQNF
CDR3 DNA: TGTGCCAGCAGCTTGGGTGGTACAGGGTATCAGCCCCAGAATTTT
clone size: .
V gene: TRBV5-8
J gene: TRBJ1-5
D gene: .

CDR3 protein: CASSYVSGGRYGYTF
CDR3 DNA: TGTGCCAGCAGTTACGTCTCCGGTGGGAGGTATGGCTACACCTTC
clone size: .
V gene: TRBV6-5
J gene: TRBJ1-2
D gene: .

CDR3 protein: CASSFLDEAFF
CDR3 DNA: TGTGCCAGCAGTTTTCTAGATGAAGCTTTCTTT
clone size: .
V gene: TRBV6-5
J gene: TRBJ1-1
D gene: .

CDR3 protein: CASSQDRIANEQFF
CDR3 DNA: TGTGCCAGCAGCCAAGATCGAATAGCCAATGAGCAGTTCTTC
clone size: .
V gene: TRBV4-2
J gene: TRBJ2-1
D gene: .